This is a list of T cell receptor beta chains from one sample in a study of T cells in Graves' hyperthyroidism and ophthalmopathy. TCRdb re-analysed the multiplex PCR reads in MiXCR, keeping a single row per CDR3 protein. The data hold 300,000 to 450,000 distinct CDR3 sequences, with around 18% observed a single time. The source material was blood. Every receptor here comes from a woman in her thirties or forties with Graves' ophthalmopathy. Each CDR3 is given with its conserved first and last residue. The order of the fields is D gene, clone size, V gene, J gene, CDR3 protein, CDR3 DNA. D genes are given only for firm matches. The size of a clone is reported for some rows only, either as once, few or many, or as a class for expanded clones.

.	many	TRBV6-2/TRBV6-3	TRBJ2-2	CASSYSAGWAGELFF	TGTGCCAGCAGTTATAGCGCTGGATGGGCCGGGGAGCTGTTTTTT
.	many	TRBV7-2	TRBJ1-5	CASSLDSGGQPQHF	TGTGCCAGCAGCTTAGATTCGGGAGGGCAGCCCCAGCATTTT
.	many	TRBV7-9	TRBJ1-2	CASSLDPVNHPGYTF	TGTGCCAGCAGCTTAGATCCGGTAAATCATCCTGGCTACACCTTC
.	many	TRBV19	TRBJ1-5	CASSPTGSHQPQHF	TGTGCCAGTAGTCCGACAGGTTCGCATCAGCCCCAGCATTTT
.	many	TRBV12-3/TRBV12-4	TRBJ1-2	CASRAGNYGYTF	TGTGCCAGCAGGGCGGGGAACTATGGCTACACCTTC
.	many	TRBV19	TRBJ2-7	CASSKRRSYEQYF	TGTGCCAGTAGTAAACGACGGTCCTACGAGCAGTACTTC
.	many	TRBV20-1	TRBJ1-2	CSARDQGTEHYGYTF	TGCAGTGCTAGAGATCAAGGGACGGAACACTATGGCTACACCTTC
TRBD2	.	TRBV12-3/TRBV12-4	TRBJ2-5	CASSRSGRYGETQYF	TGTGCCAGCAGTCGTAGCGGGAGGTACGGCGAGACCCAGTACTTC
.	many	TRBV28	TRBJ1-1	CASTQLLVQKNTEAFF	TGTGCCAGCACCCAACTTCTGGTTCAAAAGAACACTGAAGCTTTCTTT
TRBD1	.	TRBV6-4	TRBJ2-2	CASSNSGTGSNTGELFF	TGTGCCAGCAGTAACTCCGGGACAGGGTCGAACACCGGGGAGCTGTTTTTT
.	.	TRBV13	TRBJ2-2	CASSPDADRGELFF	TGTGCCAGCAGCCCAGACGCAGATAGGGGGGAGCTGTTTTTT
.	many	TRBV24-1	TRBJ2-5	CATSAKTRPQETQYF	TGTGCCACCAGTGCTAAGACTCGCCCCCAAGAGACCCAGTACTTC
.	many	TRBV12-3/TRBV12-4	TRBJ2-2	CASNFNPNTGELFF	TGTGCCAGCAATTTCAATCCGAACACCGGGGAGCTGTTTTTT
TRBD2	many	TRBV24-1	TRBJ2-2	CATSETPGGRGNTGELFF	TGTGCCACCAGTGAGACTCCCGGCGGGAGGGGGAACACCGGGGAGCTGTTTTTT
.	many	TRBV28	TRBJ1-1	CASSGPGPTEAFF	TGTGCCAGCAGTGGGCCGGGGCCAACTGAAGCTTTCTTT
TRBD2	many	TRBV29-1	TRBJ2-5	CSAPGLGEETQYF	TGCAGCGCCCCGGGACTAGGGGAAGAGACCCAGTACTTC
.	many	TRBV6-5	TRBJ1-5	CASSYSGTANQPQHF	TGTGCCAGCAGCTACTCCGGGACTGCTAATCAGCCCCAGCATTTT
.	many	TRBV7-9	TRBJ2-7	CASSSSGQTYEQYF	TGTGCCAGCAGCTCCTCCGGGCAGACCTACGAGCAGTACTTC
TRBD2	many	TRBV5-1	TRBJ2-7	CASSTRGTVQTSGIKEQYF	TGCGCCAGCAGCACTCGAGGGACGGTTCAGACTAGCGGGATTAAGGAGCAGTACTTC
.	many	TRBV30	TRBJ1-5	CAWSPGSGNQPQHF	TGTGCCTGGAGTCCGGGCTCGGGCAATCAGCCCCAGCATTTT
TRBD1	many	TRBV13	TRBJ1-2	CASSSPGDSTNYGYTF	TGTGCCAGCAGCTCCCCCGGGGACAGTACTAACTATGGCTACACCTTC
TRBD2	many	TRBV7-2	TRBJ2-5	CASSPETLAGGRETQYF	TGTGCCAGCAGCCCCGAAACTCTAGCGGGAGGGAGGGAGACCCAGTACTTC
TRBD2	.	TRBV7-9	TRBJ2-5	CASSLATAGGGETQYF	TGTGCCAGCAGCTTAGCGACCGCGGGGGGAGGCGAGACCCAGTACTTC
TRBD1	many	TRBV6-1	TRBJ1-1	CASRNALGGAEAFF	TGTGCCAGCAGGAACGCCCTAGGGGGCGCAGAAGCTTTCTTT
.	many	TRBV5-1	TRBJ1-1	CASKGLTLNTEAFF	TGCGCCAGTAAGGGACTCACACTGAACACTGAAGCTTTCTTT
.	many	TRBV20-1	TRBJ2-7	CSAPEDRPYEQYF	TGCAGTGCCCCGGAGGACAGACCCTACGAGCAGTACTTC
TRBD1	many	TRBV11-1	TRBJ1-1	CASSPLLQGVNTEAFF	TGTGCCAGCAGCCCCCTGCTACAGGGGGTGAACACTGAAGCTTTCTTT
TRBD1	many	TRBV6-5	TRBJ1-2	CASSSTGTGGLYGYTF	TGTGCCAGCAGTTCAACCGGGACAGGGGGCCTCTATGGCTACACCTTC
.	.	TRBV6-5	TRBJ2-5	CASFLSEETLYF	TGTGCCAGCTTTCTCTCAGAAGAGACCCTGTATTTC
.	few	TRBV19	TRBJ1-2	CASSAGPQIYGYTF	TGTGCCAGTAGTGCGGGCCCTCAGATCTATGGCTACACCTTC
.	.	TRBV4-1	TRBJ1-5	CASSQEFYAGTHQPQHF	TGCGCCAGCAGCCAAGAGTTTTACGCAGGGACTCATCAGCCCCAGCATTTT
.	many	TRBV4-1	TRBJ2-5	CASSQEHREQETQYF	TGCGCCAGCAGCCAAGAGCACAGGGAGCAAGAGACCCAGTACTTC
.	few	TRBV5-1	TRBJ1-4	CASSTGQRSNEKLFF	TGCGCCAGCAGCACAGGACAGAGGTCAAATGAAAAACTGTTTTTT
TRBD2	many	TRBV11-2	TRBJ2-5	CASSRLGLAGAAGTQYF	TGTGCCAGCAGCCGGCTGGGACTAGCGGGAGCCGCTGGGACCCAGTACTTC
.	many	TRBV20-1	TRBJ2-7	CSARPNRFPYEQYF	TGCAGTGCTAGACCCAACAGGTTCCCCTACGAGCAGTACTTC
.	many	TRBV27	TRBJ2-7	CASSQTAYYEQYF	TGTGCCAGCAGCCAGACAGCTTACTACGAGCAGTACTTC
TRBD1	.	TRBV20-1	TRBJ1-2	CSARRTGYPGLYGYTF	TGCAGTGCTAGGCGGACAGGGTACCCCGGGCTCTATGGCTACACCTTC
TRBD1	.	TRBV24-1	TRBJ1-5	CATSDATGGNNQPQHF	TGTGCCACCAGTGATGCAACAGGGGGTAACAATCAGCCCCAGCATTTT
.	many	TRBV20-1	TRBJ2-7	CSATPQTGGPYEQYF	TGCAGTGCCACCCCTCAGACAGGTGGGCCCTACGAGCAGTACTTC
TRBD1	many	TRBV12-3/TRBV12-4	TRBJ2-7	CASRPRQGNSDEQYF	TGTGCCAGCAGACCTAGACAGGGAAATAGCGACGAGCAGTACTTC
TRBD1	.	TRBV3-1	TRBJ1-2	CASSQEEGRGRQSYGYTF	TGTGCCAGCAGCCAAGAGGAAGGGAGGGGGCGGCAATCCTATGGCTACACCTTC
.	.	TRBV2	TRBJ2-7	CASSEGGGFYEQYF	TGTGCCAGCAGTGAAGGAGGCGGCTTCTACGAGCAGTACTTC
.	.	TRBV14	TRBJ2-4	CASSLGASTNIQYF	TGTGCCAGCAGCCTGGGAGCCAGCACAAACATTCAGTACTTC
.	.	TRBV6-5	TRBJ2-5	CASSYGRVETQYF	TGTGCCAGCAGTTACGGCAGGGTAGAGACCCAGTACTTC
TRBD1	many	TRBV6-5	TRBJ1-1	CASSSQDRRDTEAFF	TGTGCCAGCAGTTCCCAGGACAGGAGAGACACTGAAGCTTTCTTT
TRBD1	.	TRBV6-2/TRBV6-3	TRBJ1-1	CASSNEPGQGASRTEAFF	TGTGCCAGCAGCAACGAACCGGGACAGGGTGCGAGTAGGACTGAAGCTTTCTTT
.	many	TRBV27	TRBJ2-2	CASSLASGGELFF	TGTGCCAGCAGTTTAGCGTCGGGCGGGGAGCTGTTTTTT
.	many	TRBV11-2	TRBJ1-1	CASSLDRREGTEAFF	TGTGCCAGCAGCTTAGATAGGCGAGAGGGCACTGAAGCTTTCTTT
.	once	TRBV12-3/TRBV12-4	TRBJ1-6	CASSQTVNSPLLF	TGTGCCAGCAGTCAGACAGTCAATTCACCCCTCCTCTTT
.	once	TRBV6-1	TRBJ1-5	CASKATASNQPQHF	TGTGCCAGCAAAGCCACGGCTAGCAATCAGCCCCAGCATTTT
TRBD2	many	TRBV2	TRBJ2-7	CAILQFTSGNTYEQYF	TGTGCCATCCTTCAATTTACTAGCGGTAACACCTACGAGCAGTACTTC
.	many	TRBV6-5	TRBJ2-5	CASSTHPSGGETQYF	TGTGCCAGCAGTACACACCCCTCAGGTGGAGAGACCCAGTACTTC
.	many	TRBV28	TRBJ1-1	CASYGEMNTEAFF	TGTGCCAGCTACGGGGAGATGAACACTGAAGCTTTCTTT
TRBD1	.	TRBV7-2	TRBJ1-1	CASSPGQERDF	TGTGCCAGCAGCCCGGGACAGGAAAGGGATTTT
TRBD1	many	TRBV2	TRBJ2-7	CASIKGARNEQYF	TGTGCCAGCATCAAGGGGGCGCGGAACGAGCAGTACTTC